This TCR beta chain was sequenced during a study of blood T cell repertoires in COVID-19. Study background: Material from acute and convalescent COVID-19 was sourced from the United States, Italy and Spain. From T cells, B-cell-depleted T cells, or PBMCs came the material, which was cDNA or gDNA.

In the study's own analysis: Cell counts per sample came from amplifying reference gene primers. Measured with immunoSEQ multiplex PCR; TCRdb has only the in-frame clones, and not every one. V, J and clone size are taken as reported in that table, and D and trimming were inferred from the DNA itself. The table shows about 200,000 clones, with 75% to 90% occurring only once. CDR1 is LGHNA, CDR2 YSLEER, per germline. The ends lost 1 base at V and 2 bases at J; junction bases unmatched: 14. The CDR3 runs 18 residues. What was sequenced was peripheral blood. The clonotype was recovered from a human donor in a cohort sampled during active COVID-19. V and J are TRBV4-3 and TRBJ2-7; 7 positions match TRBD1. The CDR3 is CASSQALPRTGSTYEQYF. CDR3 in DNA: TGCGCCAGCAGCCAAGCCCTACCTCGGACAGGCAGTACCTACGAGCAGTACTTC.